This T cell receptor (beta chain) was identified in a study of CD8+CD57+ T cells in acquired aplastic anemia. Template material for TCR beta VDJ and CDR3 profiling consisted of genomic DNA. A single record per CDR3 protein comes from TCRdb applying MiXCR to the reads. Of 270,000 or so distinct CDR3 sequences listed, 82% are singletons. This CDR3 spans 14 amino acids. The germline V gene has CDR1 SGHTA and CDR2 FQGNSA. Findings and caveats of the study: With respect to CD8+ Simpson's diversity, patients and controls did not differ significantly.

A remark on this clonotype: What it binds is unknown. One end of the junction is discordant with germline, which a read error may explain.

Whoever was chosen for sequencing had shown CD8+CD57+ cell expansion by flow cytometry. The clonotype originates from a human donor with aplastic anemia. This chain connects TRBV7-2 to TRBJ1-5; D uncertain. Sequencing input: sorted CD4+, CD8+, or CD8+CD57+ T cells (not recorded which) from PBMCs. The DNA for the CDR3 is TGTGCCAGCAGCTTGTCAGATAGCAACGACTATCACTACTTT. It codes for CASSLSDSNDYHYF.